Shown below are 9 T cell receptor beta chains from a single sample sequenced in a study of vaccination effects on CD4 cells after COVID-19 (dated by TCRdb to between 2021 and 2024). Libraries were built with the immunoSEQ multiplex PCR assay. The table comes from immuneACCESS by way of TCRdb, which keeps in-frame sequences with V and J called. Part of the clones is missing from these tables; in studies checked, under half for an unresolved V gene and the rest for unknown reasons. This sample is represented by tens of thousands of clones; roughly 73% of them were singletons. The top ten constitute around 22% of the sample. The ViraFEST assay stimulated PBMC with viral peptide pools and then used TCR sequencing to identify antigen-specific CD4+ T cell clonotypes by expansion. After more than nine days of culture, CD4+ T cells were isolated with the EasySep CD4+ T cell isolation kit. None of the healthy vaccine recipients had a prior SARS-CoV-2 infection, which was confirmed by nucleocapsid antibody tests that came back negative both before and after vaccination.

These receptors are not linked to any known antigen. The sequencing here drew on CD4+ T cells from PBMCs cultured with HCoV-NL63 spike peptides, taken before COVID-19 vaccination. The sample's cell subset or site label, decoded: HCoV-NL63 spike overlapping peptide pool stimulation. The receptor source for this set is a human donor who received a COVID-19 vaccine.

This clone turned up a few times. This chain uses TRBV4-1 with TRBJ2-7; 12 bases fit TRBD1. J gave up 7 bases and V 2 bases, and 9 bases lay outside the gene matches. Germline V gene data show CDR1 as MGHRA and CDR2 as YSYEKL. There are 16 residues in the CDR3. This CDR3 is CASSQQSGTGGYEQYF. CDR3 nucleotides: TGCGCCAGCAGCCAACAGTCCGGGACAGGGGGCTATGAGCAGTACTTC.

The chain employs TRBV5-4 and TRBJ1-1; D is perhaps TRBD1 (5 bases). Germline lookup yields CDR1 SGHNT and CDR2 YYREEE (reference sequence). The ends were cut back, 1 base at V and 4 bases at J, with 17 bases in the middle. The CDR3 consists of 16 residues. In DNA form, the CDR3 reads TGTGCCAGCAGCTTGCCGGGGGGGATGTGGGGCACTGAAGCTTTCTTT. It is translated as CASSLPGGMWGTEAFF. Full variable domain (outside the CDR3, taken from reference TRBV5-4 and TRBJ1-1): ETGVTQSPTHLIKTRGQQVTLRCSSQSGHNTVSWYQQALGQGPQFIFQYYREEENGRGNFPPRFSGLQFPNYSSELNVNALELDDSALYLCASSLPGGMWGTEAFFGQGTRLTVV.

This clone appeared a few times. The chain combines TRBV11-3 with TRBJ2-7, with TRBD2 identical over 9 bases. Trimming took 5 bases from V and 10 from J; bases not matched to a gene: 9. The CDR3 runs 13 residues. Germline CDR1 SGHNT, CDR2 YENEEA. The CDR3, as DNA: TGTGCCAGCAGCACCTATAGCGGGAGCGCACAGTACTTC. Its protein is CASSTYSGSAQYF. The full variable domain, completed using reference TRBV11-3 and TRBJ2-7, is EAGVVQSPRYKIIEKKQPVAFWCNPISGHNTLYWYLQNLGQGPELLIRYENEEAVDDSQLPKDRFSAERLKGVDSTLKIQPAELGDSAVYLCASSTYSGSAQYFGPGTRLTVT.

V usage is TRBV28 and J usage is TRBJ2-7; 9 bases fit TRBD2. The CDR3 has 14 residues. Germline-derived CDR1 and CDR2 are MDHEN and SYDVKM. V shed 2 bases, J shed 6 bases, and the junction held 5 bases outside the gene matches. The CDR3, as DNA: TGTGCCAGCAGTTTAGGACTAGCGCTTGGCGAGCAGTACTTC. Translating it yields CASSLGLALGEQYF.

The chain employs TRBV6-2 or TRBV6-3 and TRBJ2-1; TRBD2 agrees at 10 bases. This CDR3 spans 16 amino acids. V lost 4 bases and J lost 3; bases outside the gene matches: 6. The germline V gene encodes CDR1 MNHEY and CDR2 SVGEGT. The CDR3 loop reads CASSWVSGGVYNEQFF. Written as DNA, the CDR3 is TGTGCCAGCAGTTGGGTCAGCGGGGGGGTCTACAATGAGCAGTTCTTC.

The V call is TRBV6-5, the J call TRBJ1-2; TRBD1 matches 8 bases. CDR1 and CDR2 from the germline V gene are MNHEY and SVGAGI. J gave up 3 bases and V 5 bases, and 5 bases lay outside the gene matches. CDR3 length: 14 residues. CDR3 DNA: TGTGCCAGCAGTCCCACGGGACAGGACTATGGCTACACCTTC. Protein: CASSPTGQDYGYTF.

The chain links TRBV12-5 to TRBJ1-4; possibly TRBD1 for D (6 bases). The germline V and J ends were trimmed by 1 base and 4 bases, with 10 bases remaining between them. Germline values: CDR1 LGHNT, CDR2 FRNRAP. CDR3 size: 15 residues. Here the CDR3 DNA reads TGTGCTAGTGGTTTGGGACAGGAAGTTAATGAAAAACTGTTTTTT. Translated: CASGLGQEVNEKLFF.

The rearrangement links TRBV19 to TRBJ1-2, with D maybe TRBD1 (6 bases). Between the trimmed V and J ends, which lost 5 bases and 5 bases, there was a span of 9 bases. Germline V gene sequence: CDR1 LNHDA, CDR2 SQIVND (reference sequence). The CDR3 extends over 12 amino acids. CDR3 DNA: TGTGCCAGTAGTGAACAGGGTTATGGCTACACCTTC. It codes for CASSEQGYGYTF.

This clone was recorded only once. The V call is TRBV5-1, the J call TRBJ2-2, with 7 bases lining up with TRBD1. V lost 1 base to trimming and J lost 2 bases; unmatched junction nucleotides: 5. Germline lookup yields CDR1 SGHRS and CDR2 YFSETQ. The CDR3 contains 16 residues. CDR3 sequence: CASSLLWTGNTGELFF. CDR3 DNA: TGCGCCAGCAGCTTGCTCTGGACAGGAAACACCGGGGAGCTGTTTTTT.